Listed below are T cell receptor beta chains from one sample, sequenced in a study of blood T cell repertoires in COVID-19. The method was immunoSEQ multiplex PCR; TCRdb's version includes in-frame clones alone and lacks a portion of them. Here the sample spans about 230,000 clones, around 86% being singletons. The sample was peripheral blood. The receptors here all came from a man over 45 with COVID-19, enrolled during active disease. The CDR3 runs from the conserved cysteine through the conserved F or W. The D gene is left open where the match is weak. Clone sizes are given selectively: once, few, many, or a class where the clone is expanded.

TGTGCCAGCAGCACGAGCGGGCGGCGCTTAGATACGCAGTATTTT	CASSTSGRRLDTQYF	.	TRBV13	TRBJ2-3	.
TGTGCCAGCAGTAAGACTAGCGGGAGGGCAGATACGCAGTATTTT	CASSKTSGRADTQYF	TRBD2	TRBV6-6	TRBJ2-3	.
TGTGCCTGGAGCTTTACAGGGGGAGTCTCTGGAAACACCATATATTTT	CAWSFTGGVSGNTIYF	TRBD1	TRBV30	TRBJ1-3	.
TGCAGCGTTGTAGCGGGAGTATCCTACAATGAGCAGTTCTTC	CSVVAGVSYNEQFF	TRBD2	TRBV29-1	TRBJ2-1	few
TGTGCCTTTGCTTTGTCGGGCAGCTGGGAGGGTGAGCAGTTCTTC	CAFALSGSWEGEQFF	TRBD2	TRBV30	TRBJ2-1	.
TGTGCCAGCAGTATCGGGACAGGGAGTTTCACCGGGGAGCTGTTTTTT	CASSIGTGSFTGELFF	TRBD1	TRBV4-2	TRBJ2-2	.
TGTGCCTGGAGTGTATGGAGGAGGGGGCGCGACAATGAGCAGTTCTTC	CAWSVWRRGRDNEQFF	.	TRBV30	TRBJ2-1	once
TGTGCCAGTAGTACACAGAGCTCTGGAAACACCATATATTTT	CASSTQSSGNTIYF	.	TRBV19	TRBJ1-3	.
TGTGCCAGCAGTGTCCGGCTAGCGTTGAACACCGGGGAGCTGTTTTTT	CASSVRLALNTGELFF	.	TRBV6-2/TRBV6-3	TRBJ2-2	.
TGTGCCAGCAGCTCGGAGGCATTCGGCTACGAGCAGTACTTC	CASSSEAFGYEQYF	.	TRBV7-9	TRBJ2-7	.
TGTGCCAGCAGCAGACTATTCCAAGAGACCCAGTACTTC	CASSRLFQETQYF	.	TRBV5-6	TRBJ2-5	.
TGTGCCAGCAGTTTAGGAGGGAAGGCTGGCTACACCTTC	CASSLGGKAGYTF	.	TRBV6-6	TRBJ1-2	.
TGTGCCAGCAGTCATAGGGGGAATCCATCTTTGGAGCAGTACTTC	CASSHRGNPSLEQYF	.	TRBV6-5	TRBJ2-7	.
TGTGCTAGTGCCCTCCCCGGGCAGCCCCAGCATTTT	CASALPGQPQHF	.	TRBV12-5	TRBJ1-5	.
TGTGCCAGCAGCCAGCCGGGACTAGCGGGGGGCGGGCAGTTCTTC	CASSQPGLAGGGQFF	TRBD2	TRBV7-2	TRBJ2-1	.
TGTGCCTGGAGTCCCGGACTGAACTATGGCTACACCTTC	CAWSPGLNYGYTF	.	TRBV30	TRBJ1-2	.
TGTGCCACCAGCAGAAAATGGACGGGGGACAATTCACCCCTCCACTTT	CATSRKWTGDNSPLHF	.	TRBV15	TRBJ1-6	once
TGTGCCAGCAGCCAAGCCGGGTCAGCGGGACTATACAATGAGCAGTTCTTC	CASSQAGSAGLYNEQFF	TRBD2	TRBV3-1/TRBV3-2	TRBJ2-1	.
TGTGCCAGCAGCACAGTACTTAGTAACACCGGGGAGCTGTTTTTT	CASSTVLSNTGELFF	.	TRBV7-6	TRBJ2-2	.
TGTGCCAGCAGGCAAACGCAGGAAAATCAGCCCCAGCATTTT	CASRQTQENQPQHF	.	TRBV6-1	TRBJ1-5	.
TGTGCCAGCAGCGCACAGGGAGTATCCTACGAGCAGTACTTC	CASSAQGVSYEQYF	.	TRBV6-5	TRBJ2-7	.
TGTGCCAGCAGCCAGGACAGGTATTCTGAAGCTTTCTTT	CASSQDRYSEAFF	TRBD1	TRBV12-3/TRBV12-4	TRBJ1-1	.
TGTGCCAGCAGTCTCCGACAGGGCGGGGAGCTGTTTTTT	CASSLRQGGELFF	TRBD1	TRBV27	TRBJ2-2	.
TGCGCCAGCAGCTTGGTGGGGATAGCTAGCGGGGCGACGCGTACAGATACGCAGTATTTT	CASSLVGIASGATRTDTQYF	TRBD2	TRBV5-1	TRBJ2-3	.
TGTGCCTGGAACGGGGGGCAAGGGGTAGGAAATCAGCCCCAGCATTTT	CAWNGGQGVGNQPQHF	.	TRBV30	TRBJ1-5	.
TGTGCCAGCAGTGAAAGAGAACAGGGCTCTAACTATGGCTACACCTTC	CASSEREQGSNYGYTF	.	TRBV6-1	TRBJ1-2	.
TGCGCCAGCAGCATAGACAGTTATAGCAATCAGCCCCAGCATTTT	CASSIDSYSNQPQHF	.	TRBV5-1	TRBJ1-5	.
TGTGCCAGCAGCTACAACCCAGCCGGGGAGCTGTTTTTT	CASSYNPAGELFF	.	TRBV7-3	TRBJ2-2	.
TGTGCCAGCAGCTCGTCCTCTGGGGCCAACGTCCTGACTTTC	CASSSSSGANVLTF	.	TRBV3-1/TRBV3-2	TRBJ2-6	.
TGTGCCAGTAGTAGCCTAGAGACCTACGAGCAGTACTTC	CASSSLETYEQYF	.	TRBV19	TRBJ2-7	.
TGTGCCAGCAGCCAATCGAACAGAGCCGCTCGGCCCCAGCATTTT	CASSQSNRAARPQHF	.	TRBV16	TRBJ1-5	.
TGTGCCAGCAGTGACCGACAGTCCTCCTACGAGCAGTACTTC	CASSDRQSSYEQYF	.	TRBV6-4	TRBJ2-7	.
TGTGCCAGCTCACCGATCGACAGGAACACTGAAGCTTTCTTT	CASSPIDRNTEAFF	.	TRBV18	TRBJ1-1	.
TGTGCCAGTAGTATGGGTTTGGGGGGGGAGACCCAGTACTTC	CASSMGLGGETQYF	TRBD2	TRBV19	TRBJ2-5	.
TGTGCCAGTAGTATAGGAGGGGGGAACAGGGGGCTGGCAGATACGCAGTATTTT	CASSIGGGNRGLADTQYF	TRBD1	TRBV19	TRBJ2-3	.
TGTGCCAGCAGGTTTGGAGCGGGGTACAATGAGCAGTTCTTC	CASRFGAGYNEQFF	TRBD2	TRBV7-9	TRBJ2-1	.
TGTGCCAGTAGTACTGGACAGAAGGTTGATATGCAGCCCCAGCATTTT	CASSTGQKVDMQPQHF	.	TRBV19	TRBJ1-5	.
TGTGCCAGCAGCTTAGATCATAGCAATCAGCCCCAGCATTTT	CASSLDHSNQPQHF	.	TRBV7-9	TRBJ1-5	.
TGCGCCAGCAGCTCCACGGGGGCGGGAGTCAACAATGAGCAGTTCTTC	CASSSTGAGVNNEQFF	.	TRBV5-1	TRBJ2-1	.
TGCGCCAGCAGCGCCCGGGACAGGGGGCTGGATGAAGCTTTCTTT	CASSARDRGLDEAFF	TRBD1	TRBV4-1	TRBJ1-1	.
TGCGCCAGCAGCCAGACTAGCGGCACTAGCACAGATACGCAGTATTTT	CASSQTSGTSTDTQYF	TRBD2	TRBV5-1	TRBJ2-3	.
TGTGCCAGCAGTTTAACAGGGCGAGGTGGAAACACCATATATTTT	CASSLTGRGGNTIYF	.	TRBV27	TRBJ1-3	few
TGTGCCAGCAGTCTTCCGGGCGGGGAGCTGTTTTTT	CASSLPGGELFF	.	TRBV27	TRBJ2-2	.
TGTGCCAGCAGCCACAACACAGATACGCAGTATTTT	CASSHNTDTQYF	.	TRBV6-6	TRBJ2-3	.
TGTGCCAGCAGCTTGGACACACAAAATGAAAAACTGTTTTTT	CASSLDTQNEKLFF	.	TRBV7-9	TRBJ1-4	.
TGTGCCAGTAGTATCTCCCAGGAGCAGTTCTTC	CASSISQEQFF	.	TRBV19	TRBJ2-1	once
TGTGCCAGCAGTTTCCACGGACAGGGATGGGTCGGGGAGCTGTTTTTT	CASSFHGQGWVGELFF	TRBD1	TRBV28	TRBJ2-2	.
TGTGCCAGCAGTGAAGCGCTTCTGGCTAGCGGGAGCCAAGAGACCCAGTACTTC	CASSEALLASGSQETQYF	TRBD2	TRBV6-1	TRBJ2-5	.
TGTGCCAGCAGTTACAGTCAGGGGGCGCGTGAAAAACTGTTTTTT	CASSYSQGAREKLFF	TRBD1	TRBV6-6	TRBJ1-4	.
TGTGCCAGCAGTCCAGGACAGGGGTTACGATCGTCACCCCTCCACTTT	CASSPGQGLRSSPLHF	TRBD1	TRBV28	TRBJ1-6	.
TGTGCCAGTAGTACAGGGACAGGGGGATATCAGCCCCAGCATTTT	CASSTGTGGYQPQHF	TRBD1	TRBV19	TRBJ1-5	.
TGTGCCATCAGTGATCGGACAGGGAATTCACCCCTCCACTTT	CAISDRTGNSPLHF	TRBD1	TRBV10-3	TRBJ1-6	.
TGTGCCAGCAGCTTAGATGACTGGAGTGGCTACACCTTC	CASSLDDWSGYTF	.	TRBV7-9	TRBJ1-2	.
TGTGCCAGCAGCCCAGGGACTAGCGGGAGCGCAGATACGCAGTATTTT	CASSPGTSGSADTQYF	TRBD2	TRBV11-1	TRBJ2-3	.